One and the same sample provided the 32 T cell receptor beta chains below, sequenced in a study of blood T cell repertoires in COVID-19. Assay: immunoSEQ multiplex PCR; the TCRdb copy retains only in-frame clones and omits some. The data contain nearly 110,000 clones, about 87% of them singletons. The sequencing input was peripheral blood. The receptors originated from a man between 50 and 59 years old with active or convalescent COVID-19.

The genes are TRBV24-1 and TRBJ1-1, with 9 bases aligning to TRBD1. The CDR3 length is 15 residues. The germline V gene has CDR1 KGHDR and CDR2 SFDVKD. Trimming at V came to 1 base and at J to 10 bases, leaving 9 bases not matched to a gene. The CDR3: CATSDFVQGAARAFF. In DNA form, the CDR3 reads TGTGCCACCAGTGATTTTGTACAGGGGGCCGCGAGAGCTTTCTTT.

The chain employs TRBV7-2 and TRBJ2-1, with D unresolved. The CDR3 is made up of 14 amino acids. V dropped 1 base and J dropped 7 bases, with 11 bases sitting between them. Germline V lookup: CDR1 SGHTA, CDR2 FQGNSA. Here the CDR3 DNA reads TGTGCCAGCAGCTTAGGCATCCTCGGGAATGAGCAGTTCTTC. Encoded protein: CASSLGILGNEQFF.

J is TRBJ1-5 and V is TRBV2; D is unresolved. Germline assignment: CDR1 SNHLY and CDR2 FYNNEI. The CDR3 runs 14 residues. Trimming pared 3 bases from V and 0 bases from J, leaving 6 bases between. CDR3 amino acids: CASSDSNSNQPQHF. The DNA for the CDR3 is TGTGCCAGCAGTGACAGTAATAGCAATCAGCCCCAGCATTTT.

In this sample, this clone turned up many times. In nucleotides, the CDR3 is TGTGCCAGCAGCTTCGGGACTAGCGGGTTGAACACCGGGGAGCTGTTTTTT. Amino acids: CASSFGTSGLNTGELFF. The chain employs TRBV13 and TRBJ2-2; 12 nucleotides match TRBD2. Per the germline V gene, CDR1 is PRHDT and CDR2 is FYEKMQ (reference sequence). This CDR3 is 17 amino acids long. With 3 bases clipped from V and 1 base from J, the junction kept 3 bases outside the gene matches. The full variable domain, completed using reference TRBV13 and TRBJ2-2, is AAGVIQSPRHLIKEKRETATLKCYPIPRHDTVYWYQQGPGQDPQFLISFYEKMQSDKGSIPDRFSAQQFSDYHSELNMSSLELGDSALYFCASSFGTSGLNTGELFFGEGSRLTVL.

The chain couples TRBV7-2 to TRBJ1-5, with D hard to call. Germline V lookup: CDR1 SGHTA, CDR2 FQGNSA. The CDR3 has 14 residues. Trimming cost V 1 base and J 5 bases, with 9 bases left between them. The chain's CDR3 is CASSLGQVDQPQHF. The CDR3 DNA reads as TGTGCCAGCAGCTTAGGGCAGGTAGATCAGCCCCAGCATTTT.

CDR3 nucleotides: TGCGCCAGCAGCCAAGATAGACAGCTAAGGAACACTGAAGCTTTCTTT. Its protein product is CASSQDRQLRNTEAFF. The chain combines TRBV4-1 with TRBJ1-1; D might be TRBD1 (5 bases). V lost 0 bases to trimming and J lost 1 base, with 12 bases between them. The CDR3 runs to 16 residues. The V gene's germline CDR1 is MGHRA and CDR2 YSYEKL.

The chain employs TRBV28 and TRBJ2-3; 8 nucleotides align to TRBD1. Germline V gene data show CDR1 as MDHEN and CDR2 as SYDVKM. This CDR3 contains 15 residues. With V trimmed by 10 bases and J by 1 base, 10 bases remained unmatched. In DNA, the CDR3 is TGTGCCACACAAACTATGACAGGGGGCACAGATACGCAGTATTTT. Translating it yields CATQTMTGGTDTQYF.

This chain connects TRBV3-1 (or the pseudogene TRBV3-2) to TRBJ2-7; 11 bases align to TRBD2. Germline CDR1 reads LGHDT; CDR2 reads YNNKEL (reference sequence). CDR3 length: 13 amino acids. For the CDR3, the DNA is TGTGCCAGCAGCCGAAGGACTAGCGGGCCTACCACGGTC. Translating it yields CASSRRTSGPTTV.

The gene calls are TRBV6-6 and TRBJ2-2; TRBD2 matches 8 bases. The CDR3 has 17 amino acids. V lost 5 bases to trimming and J lost 5 bases; unmatched junction nucleotides: 13. Germline CDR1 MNHNY, CDR2 SVGAGI (reference sequence). CDR3 sequence: CASSLLRSGSRTGELFF. In nucleotides, the CDR3 is TGTGCCAGCAGTCTCTTGAGAAGCGGGAGTAGGACCGGGGAGCTGTTTTTT.

The chain has TRBV18 and TRBJ1-1; 8 nucleotides align to TRBD1. Germline V gene data show CDR1 as KGHSH and CDR2 as LQKENI. The V and J ends lost 5 bases and 4 bases, in that order; junction bases with no gene match: 9. The CDR3 sequence is 15 residues long. The CDR3 is CASSTSVDRVTEAFF. CDR3 DNA sequence: TGTGCCAGCTCAACGTCCGTGGACAGGGTCACTGAAGCTTTCTTT.

The chain joins TRBV3-1 (or the pseudogene TRBV3-2) to TRBJ2-1; TRBD1 agrees at 7 bases. This CDR3 contains 17 residues. The junction had 13 bases not matched to a gene; V was cut back by 4 bases and J by 4 bases. Germline CDR1 reads LGHDT; CDR2 reads YNNKEL (reference sequence). The CDR3: CASSPQRDSDLYNEQFF. Written as DNA, the CDR3 is TGTGCCAGCAGCCCACAAAGGGACAGTGATTTGTACAATGAGCAGTTCTTC.

The chain carries TRBV30 and TRBJ1-6; D gene unclear. CDR3 length: 11 amino acids. The V end was cut by 1 base, the J end by 17 bases, with 12 bases between. Per germline, CDR1 GTSNPN and CDR2 SVGIG (reference sequence). The CDR3 reads CAWSALSPIHF. CDR3 sequence (DNA): TGTGCCTGGAGTGCACTATCTCCCATCCACTTT.

The chain employs TRBV28 and TRBJ1-6, with D perhaps TRBD1 (6 bases). Trimming removed 5 bases from V and 16 bases from J, with 18 bases in between. The germline V gene has CDR1 MDHEN and CDR2 SYDVKM. There are 13 residues in the CDR3. The CDR3 nucleotides read TGTGCCAGCAGTCCGGGGGGGGCGGGCAGACTCCACTTT. This gives the protein CASSPGGAGRLHF. Supplemented by reference TRBV28 and TRBJ1-6, the full variable domain reads DVKVTQSSRYLVKRTGEKVFLECVQDMDHENMFWYRQDPGLGLRLIYFSYDVKMKEKGDIPEGYSVSREKKERFSLILESASTNQTSMYLCASSPGGAGRLHFGNGTRLTVT.

This chain links TRBV4-3 with TRBJ2-3; 9 bases are a match to TRBD2. The germline V gene has CDR1 LGHNA and CDR2 YSLEER. V shed 1 base and J 4 bases; nucleotides not matched to a gene: 6. The CDR3 spans 16 residues. The CDR3 DNA is TGCGCCAGCAGCCAAGCCCCAGCGGGAGGCGCAGATACGCAGTATTTT. This translates into CASSQAPAGGADTQYF.

Worth noting for this clone: Other DNA variants within this sample encode the same CDR3. This rearrangement joins TRBV18 to TRBJ1-1; 7 nucleotides agree with TRBD1. This CDR3 is 14 amino acids long. V lost 3 bases to trimming and J lost 1 base; unmatched junction nucleotides: 2. Per the germline V gene, CDR1 is KGHSH and CDR2 is LQKENI. CDR3 sequence reads: CASSPQGGNTEAFF. The CDR3, as DNA: TGTGCCAGCTCACCGCAGGGGGGGAACACTGAAGCTTTCTTT.

This chain links TRBV5-1 with TRBJ2-2; 7 nucleotides agree with TRBD2. The CDR3 sequence is 14 residues long. V gave up 3 bases and J gave up 4 bases; unmatched junction bases: 3. Germline CDR1 reads SGHRS; CDR2 reads YFSETQ. The CDR3 region is CASSSSGSTGELFF. In nucleotides, the CDR3 is TGCGCCAGCAGCTCTAGCGGATCCACCGGGGAGCTGTTTTTT.

In its sample, this clone was seen once. This sequence joins TRBV10-2 and TRBJ2-1, with D possibly matching TRBD2 (5 bases). The CDR3 is 15 amino acids. Trimming removed 6 bases from V and 0 bases from J, with 12 bases in between. The germline V gene has CDR1 WSHSY and CDR2 SAAADI. The CDR3 region is CASRELGGSYNEQFF. The CDR3 bases are TGCGCCAGCAGAGAGCTAGGAGGCTCCTACAATGAGCAGTTCTTC.

This clone has just a few counts. The chain joins TRBV28 to TRBJ1-1; D is undetermined. Germline CDR1 and CDR2: MDHEN and SYDVKM. CDR3 size: 13 residues. Deletions cut 10 bases from V and 1 base from J, with 13 bases between. The CDR3 region has the DNA TGTGCCACCCGCCAGTCAGGGAACACTGAAGCTTTCTTT. This translates into CATRQSGNTEAFF.

In its sample, this clone was seen a few times. The rearrangement joins TRBV19 to TRBJ2-7, with 8 bases aligning to TRBD1. The CDR3 covers 14 residues. From germline, CDR1 is LNHDA and CDR2 SQIVND (reference sequence). After removal of 6 bases from V and 4 bases from J, the junction contained 8 bases not matched to a gene. Here the CDR3 DNA reads TGTGCCAGTAGCATAAGGACAGGGAGGTACGAGCAGTACTTC. This codes for CASSIRTGRYEQYF.

The chain combines TRBV7-9 with TRBJ1-4; TRBD1 matches 8 bases. The CDR3 is 18 amino acids. Germline V lookup: CDR1 SEHNR, CDR2 FQNEAQ (reference sequence). With V trimmed by 5 bases and J by 2 bases, 13 bases remained unmatched. This CDR3 reads CASSLGQGGDGTNEKLFF. CDR3 nucleotides: TGTGCCAGCAGCCTCGGACAGGGAGGAGACGGGACTAATGAAAAACTGTTTTTT.

V gene TRBV19 combines with J gene TRBJ1-1, with TRBD1 as a possible D gene (5 bases). Deletions cut 9 bases from V and 2 bases from J, with 10 bases between. The CDR3 sequence is 12 residues long. Germline assignment: CDR1 LNHDA and CDR2 SQIVND (reference sequence). CDR3 sequence (DNA): TGTGCCAGACAGGACGTTAACACTGAAGCTTTCTTT. Residues: CARQDVNTEAFF.

This chain joins TRBV6-2 or TRBV6-3 and TRBJ1-2; D gene uncertain. Germline CDR1 MNHEY, CDR2 SVGEGT. The CDR3 spans 13 residues. V lost 2 bases and J 0 bases, leaving 4 bases between the germline ends. The CDR3 DNA follows: TGTGCCAGCAGTTACGAGACTAACTATGGCTACACCTTC. Its protein product is CASSYETNYGYTF.

The chain employs TRBV24-1 and TRBJ2-5; 9 nucleotides line up with TRBD2. The CDR3 has 16 amino acids. The V and J ends lost 4 bases and 5 bases, in that order; junction bases with no gene match: 10. Germline V gene lookup returns CDR1 KGHDR and CDR2 SFDVKD. The CDR3 reads CATSDHGAGGPETQYF. Written as DNA, the CDR3 is TGTGCCACCAGTGACCACGGGGCGGGAGGGCCGGAGACCCAGTACTTC.

The chain employs TRBV10-3 and TRBJ2-2; 9 positions agree with TRBD1. CDR1 and CDR2 (germline): ENHRY, SYGVKD. The CDR3 is made up of 14 amino acids. Trimming took 9 bases from V and 2 from J; bases not matched to a gene: 4. CDR3 nucleotide sequence: TGTGCCATTAGGACAGGGGAAAACACCGGGGAGCTGTTTTTT. This encodes CAIRTGENTGELFF.

Only one count was recorded for this clone. This chain uses TRBV29-1 with TRBJ2-1; 11 bases align to TRBD2. This CDR3 comprises 13 residues. Trimming took 4 bases from V and 6 from J; bases not matched to a gene: 2. CDR1 is SQVTM, CDR2 ANQGSEA, per germline. CDR3 loop: CSVGGLAANEQFF. The CDR3 DNA reads TGCAGCGTTGGGGGACTAGCGGCCAATGAGCAGTTCTTC.

This sequence joins TRBV28 and TRBJ1-1; 7 bases line up with TRBD1. J lost 1 base, V lost 6 bases, and 5 bases had no gene match. The CDR3 is made up of 14 amino acids. Germline CDR1 and CDR2: MDHEN and SYDVKM. CDR3 loop: CASRSGQTNTEAFF. CDR3 bases: TGTGCCAGCAGATCGGGACAGACGAACACTGAAGCTTTCTTT.

The chain couples TRBV7-9 to TRBJ2-5, with 7 positions matching TRBD1. V dropped 4 bases and J dropped 2; count of bases not matched to a gene: 4. This CDR3 has 14 residues. Germline V gene lookup returns CDR1 SEHNR and CDR2 FQNEAQ (reference sequence). In DNA, the CDR3 is TGTGCCAGCAGCTACGGGACAGCACAAGAGACCCAGTACTTC. Translation: CASSYGTAQETQYF.

The rearrangement links TRBV6-5 to TRBJ1-5; 8 nucleotides agree with TRBD1. CDR1 and CDR2 from the germline V gene are MNHEY and SVGAGI. This CDR3 is 15 amino acids long. V dropped 0 bases and J dropped 4; count of bases not matched to a gene: 2. The CDR3 DNA reads TGTGCCAGCAGTTACTCGGGGACAGGAAATCAGCCCCAGCATTTT. It encodes CASSYSGTGNQPQHF.

J is TRBJ1-1 and V is TRBV24-1, with D perhaps matching TRBD1 (6 bases). The CDR3 has 12 amino acids. The V and J ends lost 2 bases and 8 bases respectively, with 8 bases between them. From germline, CDR1 is KGHDR and CDR2 SFDVKD. The CDR3 reads CATSDSGTEAFF. The DNA for the CDR3 is TGTGCCACCAGTGATTCCGGGACAGAAGCTTTCTTT.

The table lists this clone with a count of one. This chain joins TRBV2 and TRBJ2-1; tentative D call: TRBD1 (5 bases). Deletions cut 8 bases from V and 2 bases from J, with 10 bases between. There are 13 residues in the CDR3. In germline, CDR1 is SNHLY, CDR2 FYNNEI. CDR3 protein: CASQTGTYNEQFF. The DNA for the CDR3 is TGTGCCAGCCAAACAGGTACCTACAATGAGCAGTTCTTC.

The V call is TRBV9, the J call TRBJ2-1; TRBD1 agrees at 7 bases. This CDR3 has 17 residues. The junction had 13 bases not matched to a gene; V was cut back by 0 bases and J by 7 bases. The germline V gene has CDR1 SGDLS and CDR2 YYNGEE. CDR3 loop: CASSVGWDSPSGNEQFF. The CDR3 DNA sequence: TGTGCCAGCAGCGTAGGATGGGACAGCCCCTCTGGGAATGAGCAGTTCTTC.

V usage is TRBV29-1 and J usage is TRBJ1-1, with D possibly matching TRBD1 (6 bases). Looked up from germline, CDR1 is SQVTM and CDR2 is ANQGSEA. Trimming stripped 7 bases from V and 1 base from J, with 13 bases between. CDR3 size: 13 residues. CDR3 in DNA: TGCAGCGGGCAGGGACACTCGAACACTGAAGCTTTCTTT. This codes for CSGQGHSNTEAFF.